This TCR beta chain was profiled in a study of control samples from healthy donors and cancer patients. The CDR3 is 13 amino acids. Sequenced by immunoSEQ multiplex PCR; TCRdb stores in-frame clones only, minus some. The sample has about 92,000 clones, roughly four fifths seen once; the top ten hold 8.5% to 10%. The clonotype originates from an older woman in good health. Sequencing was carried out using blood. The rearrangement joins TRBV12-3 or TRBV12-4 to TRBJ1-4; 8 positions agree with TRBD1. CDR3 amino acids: CATGTGDNEKLFF. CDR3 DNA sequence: TGTGCTACGGGGACAGGCGATAATGAAAAACTGTTTTTT.